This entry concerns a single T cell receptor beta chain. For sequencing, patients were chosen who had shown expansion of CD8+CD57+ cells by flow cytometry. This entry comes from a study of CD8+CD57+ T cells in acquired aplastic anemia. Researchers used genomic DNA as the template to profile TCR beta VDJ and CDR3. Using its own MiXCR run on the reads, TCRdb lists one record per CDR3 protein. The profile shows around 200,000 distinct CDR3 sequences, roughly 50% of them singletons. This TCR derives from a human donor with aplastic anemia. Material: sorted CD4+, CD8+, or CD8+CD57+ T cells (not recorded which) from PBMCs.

The CDR3 sequence: CASSLSGTGAYEQYF. The CDR3 nucleotides read TGTGCCAGCAGTTTAAGCGGGACAGGAGCCTACGAGCAGTACTTC. The chain employs TRBV12-3 or TRBV12-4 and TRBJ2-7, with a weak D call TRBD1 (8 bases). This CDR3 is built from 15 residues. V was shortened by 2 bases and J by 2 bases, with 13 bases between the two germline ends.